The 15 T cell receptor beta chains below were found in one sample sequenced in a study of early T cells in non-severe SARS-CoV-2 infection. MiXCR, run by TCRdb on the 5' RACE reads, gives a single entry per CDR3 protein. The data contain roughly 88,000 distinct CDR3 sequences, 14% of them singletons. Sequenced input: whole blood. The receptors derive from an adult who was a healthcare worker with PCR-confirmed SARS-CoV-2 infection or an uninfected control (not recorded which).

The chain links TRBV6-2 or TRBV6-3 to TRBJ1-1, with 8 bases aligning to TRBD1. V lost 8 bases to trimming and J lost 5 bases; unmatched junction nucleotides: 7. CDR1 is MNHEY and CDR2 is SVGEGT in the germline V gene. This CDR3 spans 13 amino acids. The CDR3 region is CASGWTGRTEAFF. Here the CDR3 DNA reads TGTGCCAGCGGTTGGACAGGGAGGACTGAAGCTTTCTTT.

This clonotype was picked up a small number of times. The rearrangement links TRBV11-2 to TRBJ2-3; 7 nucleotides line up with TRBD1. CDR1 and CDR2 from the germline V gene are SGHAT and FQNNGV. The CDR3 covers 13 residues. The V segment lost 5 bases and the J segment 6 bases; nucleotides outside the gene matches: 5. The CDR3 protein is CASSLLTGDTQYF. CDR3 bases: TGTGCCAGCAGCCTACTGACAGGGGATACGCAGTATTTT.

The V call is TRBV11-2, the J call TRBJ2-7, with 7 nucleotides matching TRBD1. Germline CDR1 reads SGHAT; CDR2 reads FQNNGV. After removal of 5 bases from V and 4 bases from J, the junction contained 8 bases not matched to a gene. The CDR3 contains 14 residues. CDR3 sequence: CASSLTGKPYEQYF. The CDR3 region has the DNA TGTGCCAGCAGCCTGACAGGGAAACCTTACGAGCAGTACTTC.

This clonotype occurred a few times. The chain employs TRBV20-1 and TRBJ1-4; TRBD1 is a possible D gene (6 bases). The germline V gene has CDR1 DFQATT and CDR2 SNEGSKA (reference sequence). V was pared by 3 bases and J by 4 bases, with 12 bases between. The CDR3 has 14 amino acids. The CDR3 sequence is CSASPGQFNEKLFF. In DNA, the CDR3 is TGCAGTGCTAGTCCCGGACAGTTTAATGAAAAACTGTTTTTT.

The chain recombines TRBV5-5 with TRBJ2-5; possibly TRBD2 for D (6 bases). In germline, CDR1 is SGHKS, CDR2 YYEKEE (reference sequence). The CDR3 covers 14 residues. Between the trimmed V and J ends, which lost 5 bases and 5 bases, there was a span of 16 bases. CDR3 sequence reads: CASSYFTGGETQYF. CDR3 bases: TGTGCCAGCAGTTACTTCACTGGGGGGGAGACCCAGTACTTC.

This clonotype was counted only a few times. The CDR3 here is CASSPAGTGDGGELFF. CDR3 in DNA: TGTGCCAGCAGCCCGGCCGGGACAGGGGATGGCGGGGAGCTGTTTTTT. The rearrangement uses TRBV11-1 and TRBJ2-2, with 10 nucleotides matching TRBD1. The CDR3 length is 16 residues. CDR1 is SGHAT, CDR2 FQDESV, per germline (reference sequence). The V segment lost 5 bases and the J segment 7 bases; nucleotides outside the gene matches: 10.

This clonotype occurred a few times. DNA for the CDR3: TGTGCCAGCAGCTTAGTGGCAGCTGTCCAGCATTTT. Amino acid sequence: CASSLVAAVQHF. The chain links TRBV7-8 to TRBJ1-5; the D is unclear. Germline CDR1 and CDR2: SGHVS and FQNEAQ. This CDR3 has 12 amino acids. Trimming took 1 base from V and 12 from J, leaving 10 bases between them.

This clonotype appeared many times. The genes are TRBV5-8 and TRBJ2-3, with a tentative D call TRBD2 (5 bases). Per the germline V gene, CDR1 is SGHTS and CDR2 is YDEGEE. The CDR3 sequence is 14 residues long. With 10 bases removed from V and 4 bases from J, the gap between germline ends came to 19 bases. The CDR3 loop is CASCRTGLADTQYF. As DNA, the CDR3 is TGTGCCTCATGTAGAACGGGGTTGGCAGATACGCAGTATTTT.

The V and J genes are TRBV5-5 and TRBJ1-1; D is undetermined. Germline-derived CDR1 and CDR2 are SGHKS and YYEKEE (reference sequence). V gave up 0 bases and J gave up 0 bases, with 9 bases separating them. The CDR3 runs 15 residues. CDR3 loop: CASSLESGLNTEAFF. The CDR3, as DNA: TGTGCCAGCAGCTTGGAATCGGGCCTGAACACTGAAGCTTTCTTT.

The chain joins TRBV11-3 to TRBJ2-5; D tentatively fits TRBD1 or TRBD2 (5 bases each). The CDR3 spans 13 residues. Germline V CDR1 and CDR2: SGHNT, YENEEA. Trimming left V 3 bases short and J 3 bases short, with 8 bases between. CDR3 DNA: TGTGCCAGCAGCTTGGGACCGGAAGAGACCCAGTACTTC. This gives the protein CASSLGPEETQYF.

The chain is built from TRBV5-5 and TRBJ1-6, with 7 bases aligning to TRBD1. Germline V gene lookup returns CDR1 SGHKS and CDR2 YYEKEE (reference sequence). V lost 2 bases and J lost 10; bases outside the gene matches: 6. The CDR3 extends over 14 amino acids. CDR3 sequence: CASSLAGGNSPLHF. The CDR3 bases are TGTGCCAGCAGCTTAGCAGGGGGGAACTCACCCCTCCACTTT.

V and J are TRBV29-1 and TRBJ2-1, with a weak D call TRBD2 (6 bases). Deletions cut 7 bases from V and 7 bases from J, with 11 bases between. The length of the CDR3 is 11 residues. The germline V gene has CDR1 SQVTM and CDR2 ANQGSEA. The CDR3: CSAGSGNEQFF. CDR3 nucleotides: TGCAGCGCCGGTAGCGGAAATGAGCAGTTCTTC.

This clonotype was detected ten times or more. V usage is TRBV13 and J usage is TRBJ2-1, with a weak D call TRBD2 (5 bases). CDR1 is PRHDT and CDR2 is FYEKMQ in the germline V gene (reference sequence). The CDR3 is made up of 14 amino acids. Deletions cut 4 bases from V and 10 bases from J, with 17 bases between. In nucleotides, the CDR3 is TGTGCCAGCAGCTCTGGCCTAGCACAAGGGGAGCAGTTCTTC. Amino acids: CASSSGLAQGEQFF.

This clonotype was counted many times. The gene calls are TRBV15 and TRBJ1-3; D perhaps matches TRBD1 (5 bases). Germline loops: CDR1 LNHNV, CDR2 YYDKDF (reference sequence). There are 17 residues in the CDR3. The V and J ends lost 0 bases and 0 bases respectively, with 12 bases between them. For the CDR3, the DNA is TGTGCCACCAGCAGAGATCCGGGGCAGGCCTCTGGAAACACCATATATTTT. Translating gives CATSRDPGQASGNTIYF.

This chain links TRBV28 with TRBJ2-1; no definite D call. V dropped 1 base and J dropped 14 bases, with 15 bases sitting between them. The CDR3 loop spans 13 amino acids. Per the germline V gene, CDR1 is MDHEN and CDR2 is SYDVKM. DNA of the CDR3: TGTGCCAGCAGTTTATCGGCCAGAATTACAGAGTTCTTC. Protein product: CASSLSARITEFF.